This T cell receptor beta chain was found in a study of CD8 T cells in Susac syndrome. A quantity of 0.5 to 1 ug RNA underwent reverse transcription using random hexamers. The CDR3 of TCR beta was amplified by immunoSEQ multiplex PCR across 54 Vbeta and 13 Jbeta. TCRdb recomputed calls from the immunoSEQ multiplex PCR reads with MiXCR, one row per CDR3 protein. Here the sample spans 180,000 or so distinct CDR3 sequences, 90% to 95% being singletons. Germline CDR1 is SGDLS and CDR2 is YYNGEE. V was clipped by 4 bases and J by 7 bases, with 21 bases between them. This CDR3 is built from 16 residues. This clonotype was obtained from a human donor with multiple sclerosis. V gene TRBV9 combines with J gene TRBJ2-1; tentative D call: TRBD1 (5 bases). The sequencing input was CD4+ T cells from PBMCs. CDR3 amino acids: CASSPGRRGPTNEQFF. CDR3 DNA sequence: TGTGCCAGCAGCCCCGGGCGAAGGGGCCCAACAAATGAGCAGTTCTTC.